These 20 T cell receptor beta chains share one sample of origin, sequenced in a study of tumor-infiltrating lymphocytes in primary liver carcinoma. The study extracted blood RNA from unsorted whole blood and also extracted germline DNA. Researchers generated TCR beta cDNA from approximately 500 ng of total RNA, relying on a constant-region primer. Libraries covering TCR beta were generated through three nested multiplex PCR rounds (using a slightly modified ARM-PCR). The first two PCR rounds, roughly 9 cycles each, used TRBV1-TRBV30 forward primers and a C-beta reverse primer. TCRdb redid the calling of the multiplex PCR reads with MiXCR, one entry per CDR3 protein. The data show 150,000 to 200,000 distinct CDR3 sequences, with about two thirds seen just once and 6% to 8.5% held by the top ten. The sequencing input was peripheral blood. These receptors came from a woman aged 55-75 years with primary liver carcinoma and hepatitis B virus infection.

As for this clonotype: The junction and the germline gene differ at one end; a read error may be behind it. The rearrangement uses TRBV4-2 and TRBJ1-4, with D hard to call. The CDR3 runs to 14 residues. The germline gives CDR1 LGHNA, CDR2 YNFKEQ. CDR3 sequence reads: CVSSWSVDDEKLFF. DNA for the CDR3: TGTGTCAGCAGCTGGAGCGTGGACGATGAAAAACTGTTTTTT.

In regard to this clonotype: Germline and junction disagree at one end, which may indicate a read error. The chain is built from TRBV4-2 and TRBJ2-1; D may be TRBD2 (6 bases). The V gene's germline CDR1 is LGHNA and CDR2 YNFKEQ. The CDR3 has 16 residues. CDR3 in DNA: TGTGCCAGCAGCAGTCTCCGGGAGTCGGCCTACCATGAGCGGTTCTTC. It is translated as CASSSLRESAYHERFF.

The genes are TRBV5-6 and TRBJ2-5, with TRBD2 matching over 12 bases. Losses at the gene ends were 2 bases for V and 6 bases for J; bases not matched to a gene: 2. The CDR3 spans 14 residues. Germline CDR1 is SGHDT and CDR2 is YYEEEE. CDR3 protein: CASSFTSGRKTQYF. The CDR3 region has the DNA TGTGCCAGCAGCTTCACTAGCGGGAGGAAGACCCAGTACTTC.

This chain uses TRBV19 with TRBJ2-3; a weak D match, TRBD2 (7 bases). Per the germline V gene, CDR1 is LNHDA and CDR2 is SQIVND (reference sequence). The CDR3 sequence is 14 residues long. The V end lost 3 bases, the J end lost 3 bases, and 10 bases lay between the germline ends. The CDR3 is CASSIGGLTDTQYF. The CDR3 coding sequence is TGTGCCAGTAGTATCGGGGGGCTGACAGATACGCAGTATTTT.

Comments on this clonotype: One base away lies a much larger clone, so this may be a sequencing read error. This rearrangement joins TRBV6-2 or TRBV6-3 to TRBJ2-3, with D possibly matching TRBD2 (5 bases). Germline V gene sequence: CDR1 MNHEY, CDR2 SVGEGT. The length of the CDR3 is 11 residues. This chain's CDR3 is CVSGNTDTQYF. As DNA, the CDR3 is TGTGTCAGCGGAAACACAGATACGCAGTATTTT.

Concerning this clonotype: It may be a read error: a sequence one base away is much more abundant. The chain links TRBV10-3 to TRBJ1-1; no clear D. The ends were cut back, 3 bases at V and 4 bases at J, with 21 bases in the middle. Germline V gene data show CDR1 as ENHRY and CDR2 as SYGVKD. This CDR3 comprises 17 residues. The CDR3 loop reads CAISDPGIPSMITEAFF. In DNA, the CDR3 is TGTGCCATCAGTGACCCCGGGATACCAAGTATGATCACTGAAGCTTTCTTT.

This clonotype occurred once. A much larger clonotype is one base distant, so this may be a read error. The chain is built from TRBV4-2 and TRBJ2-3, with a tentative D call TRBD2 (6 bases). CDR1 and CDR2 from the germline V gene are LGHNA and YNFKEQ. The CDR3 is made up of 20 amino acids. The chain's CDR3 is CASSQVASHGGRSGTDAQYF. In nucleotides, the CDR3 is TGTGCCAGCAGCCAAGTAGCGTCTCACGGGGGACGGAGCGGCACAGATGCGCAGTATTTT.

A remark on this clonotype: A junction boundary mismatches the germline segment, possibly from a read error. V and J are TRBV11-1 and TRBJ2-2, with no clear D. This CDR3 region has 14 residues. Looked up from germline, CDR1 is SGHAT and CDR2 is FQDESV (reference sequence). The DNA of the CDR3 is TGTGCCAGAAGCTTGAACATTAACACCAGGGAGCTGTTTTTT. Its translation is CARSLNINTRELFF. Together with reference TRBV11-1 and TRBJ2-2, the CDR3 gives the full variable domain: EAEVAQSPRYKITEKSQAVAFWCDPISGHATLYWYRQILGQGPELLVQFQDESVVDDSQLPKDRFSAERLKGVDSTLKIQPAELGDSAMYLCARSLNINTRELFFGEGSRLTVL.

This clonotype was counted between two and nine times. The CDR3 DNA sequence: TGTGCCAGCAGTCTTTCTAGATGGAACGGGGAGCTGTTTTTT. Its protein is CASSLSRWNGELFF. V and J are TRBV12-3 or TRBV12-4 and TRBJ2-2, with unresolved D. This CDR3 is built from 14 residues. With 5 bases removed from V and 7 bases from J, the gap between germline ends came to 14 bases.

Turning to this clonotype: The CDR3 does not end in the conserved phenylalanine or tryptophan, so this is likely a read error. This rearrangement joins TRBV4-1 to TRBJ2-1; TRBD2 matches 12 bases. Per the germline V gene, CDR1 is MGHRA and CDR2 is YSYEKL. The CDR3 length is 16 residues. The CDR3: CASSQDVGLAGREQFL. The DNA for the CDR3 is TGCGCCAGCAGTCAAGATGTTGGACTAGCGGGGCGGGAGCAGTTCCTC.

Points on this clonotype: Since a much larger clone is just one base distant, this may be a read error. The V gene is TRBV5-5, the J gene TRBJ2-5; 9 nucleotides match TRBD1. Per the germline V gene, CDR1 is SGHKS and CDR2 is YYEKEE (reference sequence). The CDR3 runs to 14 residues. CDR3 sequence reads: CAGRDGTGQETQYF. In nucleotides, the CDR3 is TGTGCCGGCAGAGACGGGACAGGGCAAGAGACCCAGTACTTC. Looking up the rest from reference TRBV5-5 and TRBJ2-5 gives the full variable domain: DAGVTQSPTHLIKTRGQQVTLRCSPISGHKSVSWYQQVLGQGPQFIFQYYEKEERGRGNFPDRFSARQFPNYSSELNVNALLLGDSALYLCAGRDGTGQETQYFGPGTRLLVL.

This chain joins TRBV11-3 and TRBJ2-1; 7 bases fit TRBD2. The CDR3 extends over 16 amino acids. Germline-derived CDR1 and CDR2 are SGHNT and YENEEA. V was clipped by 10 bases and J by 4 bases; unmatched bases: 16. CDR3 sequence reads: CANGFRGGSMYNEQFF. The CDR3 DNA sequence: TGTGCCAACGGCTTCCGGGGCGGGAGCATGTACAATGAGCAGTTCTTC. The full variable domain, rest sourced from reference TRBV11-3 and TRBJ2-1, is EAGVVQSPRYKIIEKKQPVAFWCNPISGHNTLYWYLQNLGQGPELLIRYENEEAVDDSQLPKDRFSAERLKGVDSTLKIQPAELGDSAVYLCANGFRGGSMYNEQFFGPGTRLTVL.

This clonotype appeared many times. The chain is built from TRBV6-5 and TRBJ1-1; D gene ambiguous. Germline assignment: CDR1 MNHEY and CDR2 SVGAGI. Trimming cost V 0 bases and J 2 bases, with 7 bases left between them. CDR3 length: 14 residues. The CDR3 DNA is TGTGCCAGCAGTTACTCGGCCGGAAACACTGAAGCTTTCTTT. It specifies CASSYSAGNTEAFF.

Comment on this clonotype: Mismatch with germline at one junction end may stem from a read error. The chain uses TRBV11-2 and TRBJ2-1, with 8 nucleotides matching TRBD2. There are 16 residues in the CDR3. The germline V gene encodes CDR1 SGHAT and CDR2 FQNNGV. The CDR3 here is CANSREAGVYYNEQFF. The CDR3 nucleotides are TGTGCCAACAGCCGAGAAGCGGGGGTCTACTACAATGAGCAGTTCTTC. The whole variable domain, filled in from reference TRBV11-2 and TRBJ2-1, reads EAGVAQSPRYKIIEKRQSVAFWCNPISGHATLYWYQQILGQGPKLLIQFQNNGVVDDSQLPKDRFSAERLKGVDSTLKIQPAKLEDSAVYLCANSREAGVYYNEQFFGPGTRLTVL.

This clonotype was counted once. Since a much larger clone is just one base distant, this may be a read error. No conserved phenylalanine or tryptophan is present at the end of the CDR3, so a read error is the likely explanation. This rearrangement joins TRBV6-5 to TRBJ1-6; no clear D gene. V was clipped by 2 bases and J by 10 bases, with 15 bases between them. The CDR3 sequence is 15 residues long. Germline V gene data show CDR1 as MNHEY and CDR2 as SVGAGI. CDR3 amino acids: CASSYQAGIGSPLHS. CDR3 DNA: TGTGCCAGCAGTTACCAGGCGGGGATTGGCTCACCCCTCCACTCT.

The chain is built from TRBV12-3 or TRBV12-4 and TRBJ2-7, with D perhaps matching TRBD1 or TRBD2 (5 bases each). The CDR3 is 13 residues long. V was clipped by 2 bases and J by 6 bases, with 11 bases between them. CDR3 sequence reads: CASSLRDGFEQYF. In nucleotides, the CDR3 is TGTGCCAGCAGTTTAAGGGACGGATTCGAGCAGTACTTC.

This clonotype was detected once. Mismatch with germline at one junction end may stem from a read error. This chain connects TRBV6-5 to TRBJ1-1; D might be TRBD1 (5 bases). The CDR3 sequence is 14 residues long. Germline CDR1 and CDR2: MNHEY and SVGAGI. The CDR3 loop is CASTPEGSNTEALF. CDR3 bases: TGTGCCAGCACCCCAGAGGGGTCGAACACTGAAGCTCTCTTT.

Concerning this clonotype: One junction end disagrees with the germline gene, perhaps due to a read error. CDR3 residues: CTSSFRTSGQETQYF. CDR3 nucleotide sequence: TGTACCAGCAGTTTCCGGACTAGCGGACAAGAGACCCAGTACTTC. The chain combines TRBV11-2 with TRBJ2-5; 10 positions agree with TRBD2. This CDR3 is 15 amino acids long. CDR1 SGHAT and CDR2 FQNNGV come from the germline V gene.

Turning to this clonotype: A much larger clonotype is one base distant, so this may be a read error. V is TRBV29-1 and J is TRBJ1-2; D unclear. The CDR3 loop spans 14 amino acids. CDR1 and CDR2 from the germline V gene are SQVTM and ANQGSEA. The CDR3 protein is CSVAGRAKPYGYIF. The CDR3 DNA follows: TGCAGCGTTGCGGGGAGAGCGAAGCCCTATGGCTACATCTTC.

As concerns this clonotype: A read error may produce the germline difference seen at one junction end. The gene calls are TRBV5-1 and TRBJ2-3, with 11 bases identical to TRBD2. From germline, CDR1 is SGHRS and CDR2 YFSETQ. This CDR3 region has 17 residues. The CDR3 DNA is TGCGTCAGCAGCTTGGGTACGGGACTAGCGGGCACAGATACGCAGTATTTT. Translated, it gives CVSSLGTGLAGTDTQYF.